The 26 T cell receptor beta chains in this list originate from one sample, sequenced in a study of cytomegalovirus exposure and HLA in healthy donors. Primers for the PCR totalled 60 Vbeta and 13 Jbeta. Measured with immunoSEQ multiplex PCR; TCRdb has only the in-frame clones, and not every one. The table has 95,000 to 110,000 clones, around 85% seen once. The sequenced sample consisted of PBMCs. These receptors all stem from a young man in good health and CMV-seronegative.

The chain joins TRBV30 to TRBJ2-1; perhaps TRBD2 as D (5 bases). Germline V lookup: CDR1 GTSNPN, CDR2 SVGIG (reference sequence). V lost 5 bases to trimming and J lost 6 bases, with 17 bases between them. The CDR3 is made up of 14 amino acids. In DNA, the CDR3 is TGTGCCTGGGGCGAGACTACCATCAGCAATGAGCAGTTCTTC. As protein: CAWGETTISNEQFF.

There are a few counts of this clone. The chain has TRBV29-1 and TRBJ2-2; 11 bases agree with TRBD2. The CDR3 runs 15 residues. Trimming cost V 7 bases and J 5 bases; bases outside gene matches: 9. Germline V lookup: CDR1 SQVTM, CDR2 ANQGSEA. The CDR3 sequence is CSATSSGGTTGELFF. The CDR3 nucleotides read TGCAGCGCAACATCTAGCGGGGGGACGACCGGGGAGCTGTTTTTT.

The genes are TRBV29-1 and TRBJ2-7, with D unclear. Germline V gives CDR1 SQVTM, CDR2 ANQGSEA. The CDR3 totals 10 residues. V dropped 4 bases and J dropped 7 bases, with 8 bases sitting between them. CDR3 in DNA: TGCAGCGTTGTAAGTGAGGAGCAGTACTTC. Its translation: CSVVSEEQYF.

The chain is built from TRBV7-8 and TRBJ2-7; TRBD1 agrees at 8 bases. V lost 2 bases to trimming and J lost 7 bases; unmatched junction nucleotides: 13. The CDR3 sequence is 16 residues long. CDR1 is SGHVS, CDR2 FQNEAQ, per germline. Written as DNA, the CDR3 is TGTGCCAGCAGCTTATGGGGACGAGACAGGGGTAAAGAGCAGTACTTC. Its translation: CASSLWGRDRGKEQYF.

The rearrangement links TRBV15 to TRBJ2-7; the D gene is possibly TRBD2 (6 bases). Germline V gene lookup returns CDR1 LNHNV and CDR2 YYDKDF (reference sequence). Trimming removed 5 bases at V and 3 bases at J, with 8 bases between. The CDR3 contains 12 residues. CDR3 bases: TGTGCCACCAGCCCGCGGGGCTACGAGCAGTACTTC. It specifies CATSPRGYEQYF. The variable domain in full, completed from reference TRBV15 and TRBJ2-7, reads DAMVIQNPRYQVTQFGKPVTLSCSQTLNHNVMYWYQQKSSQAPKLLFHYYDKDFNNEADTPDNFQSRRPNTSFCFLDIRSPGLGDTAMYLCATSPRGYEQYFGPGTRLTVT.

This clone was detected a few times. The gene calls are TRBV29-1 and TRBJ1-1; 9 positions agree with TRBD1. CDR3 length equals 16 residues. CDR1 SQVTM and CDR2 ANQGSEA come from the germline V gene. J gave up 0 bases and V 6 bases, and 11 bases lay outside the gene matches. CDR3 in amino acids: CSVRKGRTGVNTEAFF. In DNA form, the CDR3 reads TGCAGCGTCCGTAAGGGGCGGACAGGGGTGAACACTGAAGCTTTCTTT.

The CDR3 here is CASSDPGLAGGGTDTQYF. The CDR3 DNA sequence: TGTGCCAGCAGCGACCCGGGACTAGCGGGGGGAGGCACAGATACGCAGTATTTT. The genes are TRBV5-4 and TRBJ2-3, with TRBD2 identical over 15 bases. The CDR3 sequence is 18 residues long. V was clipped by 4 bases and J by 1 base; unmatched bases: 7. The germline V gene encodes CDR1 SGHNT and CDR2 YYREEE (reference sequence).

V is TRBV11-2 and J is TRBJ1-3; 8 bases fit TRBD1. Germline V gene data show CDR1 as SGHAT and CDR2 as FQNNGV. This CDR3 region has 16 residues. With V trimmed by 5 bases and J by 3 bases, 9 bases remained unmatched. CDR3 DNA sequence: TGTGCCAGCAGCCACTTCACAGGGGGTCGTGGAAACACCATATATTTT. Translating gives CASSHFTGGRGNTIYF.

The J gene is TRBJ2-5, the V gene TRBV30; 11 bases align to TRBD2. Germline V gene data show CDR1 as GTSNPN and CDR2 as SVGIG (reference sequence). Germline trimming cut 0 bases from V and 5 bases from J; bases unmatched to any gene: 8. The CDR3 spans 16 residues. CDR3 DNA sequence: TGTGCCTGGAGTGTACTGTTAGCGGGGGGGCAGGAGACCCAGTACTTC. Encoded protein: CAWSVLLAGGQETQYF.

Comment on this clone: At one end, the junction sequence differs from germline, possibly due to a read error. The genes are TRBV5-5 and TRBJ2-1, with TRBD2 as a possible D gene (5 bases). CDR1 and CDR2 (germline): SGHKS, YYEKEE (reference sequence). This CDR3 is 13 amino acids long. Written as DNA, the CDR3 is TGTGCCAGCAGCTTGGGGTTGGCGACTGGAGGAGTCTTC. It specifies CASSLGLATGGVF. Variable domain in full (rest from reference TRBV5-5 and TRBJ2-1): DAGVTQSPTHLIKTRGQQVTLRCSPISGHKSVSWYQQVLGQGPQFIFQYYEKEERGRGNFPDRFSARQFPNYSSELNVNALLLGDSALYLCASSLGLATGGVFGPGTRLTVL.

The V call is TRBV7-9, the J call TRBJ1-4; D is uncertain. Trimming removed 1 base at V and 5 bases at J, with 8 bases between. CDR1 is SEHNR and CDR2 is FQNEAQ in the germline V gene (reference sequence). This CDR3 has 14 residues. The CDR3 reads CASSLDIGNEKLFF. The CDR3 DNA is TGTGCCAGCAGCTTAGACATCGGGAATGAAAAACTGTTTTTT. The complete variable domain, with remaining parts taken from reference TRBV7-9 and TRBJ1-4, reads DTGVSQNPRHKITKRGQNVTFRCDPISEHNRLYWYRQTLGQGPEFLTYFQNEAQLEKSRLLSDRFSAERPKGSFSTLEIQRTEQGDSAMYLCASSLDIGNEKLFFGSGTQLSVL.

This sequence joins TRBV2 and TRBJ1-6; possible D gene TRBD1, 5 bases. The CDR3 runs 14 residues. The germline CDR1 and CDR2 sequences are SNHLY and FYNNEI. The CDR3 is CATSGGYSDSPLHF. Written as DNA, the CDR3 is TGTGCTACTAGCGGGGGTTACTCGGATTCACCCCTCCACTTT.

This sequence joins TRBV6-1 and TRBJ1-5; D is unclear. V was cut by 5 bases and J by 4 bases, with 12 bases left in between. The CDR3 is 14 amino acids. Germline loops: CDR1 MNHNS, CDR2 SASEGT. Here the CDR3 DNA reads TGTGCCAGCAGTCCGTTTCCCCCTAATCAGCCCCAGCATTTT. Translating it yields CASSPFPPNQPQHF.

The rearrangement links TRBV7-3 to TRBJ2-2, with TRBD2 identical over 10 bases. Germline assignment: CDR1 SGHTA and CDR2 FQGTGA. This CDR3 region has 19 residues. Trimming took 5 bases from V and 3 from J; bases not matched to a gene: 15. The CDR3 region has the DNA TGTGCCAGCAGCCCACTACCTAGCGGGGGTCCTGAGTACACCGGGGAGCTGTTTTTT. Translating gives CASSPLPSGGPEYTGELFF.

The rearrangement uses TRBV7-2 and TRBJ2-7; 7 bases are a match to TRBD2. Germline trimming cut 7 bases from V and 4 bases from J; bases unmatched to any gene: 10. Looked up from germline, CDR1 is SGHTA and CDR2 is FQGNSA. This CDR3 spans 14 amino acids. As DNA, the CDR3 is TGTGCCAGCACGGGAAGCGGGAAGAAATACGAGCAGTACTTC. Its protein is CASTGSGKKYEQYF.

This clone was counted a few times. This rearrangement joins TRBV28 to TRBJ2-7; a possible D gene is TRBD1 (5 bases). Germline CDR1 MDHEN, CDR2 SYDVKM. Trimming took off 6 bases at V and 1 base at J, with 13 bases between the two ends. The CDR3 consists of 14 residues. For the CDR3, the DNA is TGTGCCAGCAGGGAAAGGGGCCGATCCTACGAGCAGTACTTC. Translating gives CASRERGRSYEQYF.

This clone was picked up a small number of times. The genes are TRBV6-5 and TRBJ1-1; a possible D gene is TRBD1 (6 bases). Trimming stripped 6 bases from V and 10 bases from J, with 12 bases between. CDR3 size: 11 residues. Germline CDR1 MNHEY, CDR2 SVGAGI. CDR3 nucleotides: TGTGCCAGCAGGGGCTCAGGGGCAGCTTTCTTT. Its protein is CASRGSGAAFF.

This clone showed up just once. The chain employs TRBV5-1 and TRBJ2-1; 7 bases line up with TRBD1. V was pared by 2 bases and J by 3 bases, with 2 bases of the junction left unmatched. The CDR3 sequence is 14 residues long. CDR1 SGHRS and CDR2 YFSETQ come from the germline V gene. The CDR3 loop reads CASSFGTVYNEQFF. The CDR3 region has the DNA TGCGCCAGCAGCTTCGGGACAGTCTACAATGAGCAGTTCTTC. Variable domain in full (rest from reference TRBV5-1 and TRBJ2-1): KAGVTQTPRYLIKTRGQQVTLSCSPISGHRSVSWYQQTPGQGLQFLFEYFSETQRNKGNFPGRFSGRQFSNSRSEMNVSTLELGDSALYLCASSFGTVYNEQFFGPGTRLTVL.

The J gene is TRBJ2-3, the V gene TRBV6-1; 7 positions match TRBD1. Trimming cost V 1 base and J 3 bases; bases outside gene matches: 4. The CDR3 totals 15 residues. CDR1 is MNHNS, CDR2 SASEGT, per germline. The CDR3 is CASSEVTGVTDTQYF. The CDR3, as DNA: TGTGCCAGCAGTGAAGTCACAGGGGTGACAGATACGCAGTATTTT.

The chain couples TRBV7-8 to TRBJ2-5, with D hard to call. The J call may be in error: the DNA end matches TRBJ2-7 better. Germline assignment: CDR1 SGHVS and CDR2 FQNEAQ. The length of the CDR3 is 15 residues. The CDR3 DNA sequence: TGTGCCAGCAGCGTCCAGCGAGTCAAGCTCCGCGAGCAGTACTTC. Residues: CASSVQRVKLREQYF.

The chain combines TRBV12-2 with TRBJ2-7; TRBD2, the table's D call, lacks a check against the DNA. TRBV12-2 is a pseudogene segment. The CDR3 has 12 residues. The CDR3 sequence is CASRSRANEQYF. Written as DNA, the CDR3 is TGTGCAAGTCGCTCGCGGGCTAACGAGCAGTACTTC.

CDR3 sequence (DNA): TGTGCCAGCAGCCCGGGAGGAGCTAACTATGGCTACACCTTC. Translated, it gives CASSPGGANYGYTF. V is TRBV11-2 and J is TRBJ1-2; D is unclear. CDR3 length: 14 residues. The ends were cut back, 5 bases at V and 0 bases at J, with 10 bases in the middle. Germline-derived CDR1 and CDR2 are SGHAT and FQNNGV.

The chain combines TRBV4-2 with TRBJ2-7; 8 nucleotides match TRBD2. The J segment lost 4 bases and the V segment lost 0 bases, leaving 11 bases of the junction unmatched. Per germline, CDR1 LGHNA and CDR2 YNFKEQ. The CDR3 has 17 residues. CDR3 coding DNA: TGTGCCAGCAGCCAAGATCGATTGACTAGCGCGAATTACGAGCAGTACTTC. It encodes CASSQDRLTSANYEQYF.

The chain combines TRBV18 with TRBJ2-7, with TRBD2 identical over 9 bases. Germline V CDR1 and CDR2: KGHSH, LQKENI. V was pared by 8 bases and J by 7 bases, with 12 bases of the junction left unmatched. The CDR3 is made up of 14 amino acids. The CDR3, as DNA: TGTGCCAGCACTCCCGGGACTAGCCTCAAAGAGCAGTACTTC. Protein: CASTPGTSLKEQYF.

This clone appeared a single time. This rearrangement joins TRBV5-6 to TRBJ2-3; D gene unclear. The CDR3 is 16 residues long. Germline CDR1 reads SGHDT; CDR2 reads YYEEEE. V was trimmed by 0 bases and J by 2 bases, leaving 13 bases between them. Written as DNA, the CDR3 is TGTGCCAGCAGCTTGGTTGGCAGGAAGTACACAGATACGCAGTATTTT. Encoded protein: CASSLVGRKYTDTQYF.

V and J are TRBV6-1 and TRBJ1-1; D call uncertain. The germline gives CDR1 MNHNS, CDR2 SASEGT. This CDR3 has 13 amino acids. The V end lost 6 bases, the J end lost 3 bases, and 11 bases lay between the germline ends. The CDR3 loop is CASSSPPYTEAFF. The CDR3, as DNA: TGTGCCAGCAGCTCCCCTCCGTACACTGAAGCTTTCTTT.